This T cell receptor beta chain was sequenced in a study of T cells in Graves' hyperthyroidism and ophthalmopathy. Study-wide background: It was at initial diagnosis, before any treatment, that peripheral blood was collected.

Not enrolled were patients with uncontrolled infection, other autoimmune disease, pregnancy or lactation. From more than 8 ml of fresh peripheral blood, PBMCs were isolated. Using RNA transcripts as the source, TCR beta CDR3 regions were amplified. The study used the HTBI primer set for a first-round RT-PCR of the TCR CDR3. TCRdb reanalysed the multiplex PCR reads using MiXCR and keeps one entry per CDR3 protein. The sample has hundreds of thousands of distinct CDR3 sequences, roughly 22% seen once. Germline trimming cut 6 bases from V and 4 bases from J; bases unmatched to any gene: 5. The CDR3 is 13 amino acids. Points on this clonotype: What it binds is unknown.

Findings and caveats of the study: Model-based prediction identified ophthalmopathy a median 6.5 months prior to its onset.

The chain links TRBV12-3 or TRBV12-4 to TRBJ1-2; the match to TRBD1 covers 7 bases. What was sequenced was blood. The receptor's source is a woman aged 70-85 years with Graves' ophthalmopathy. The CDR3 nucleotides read TGTGCCAGCAGCCGGGGACAGCGCTATGGCTACACCTTC. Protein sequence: CASSRGQRYGYTF.